This T cell receptor (beta chain) is drawn from a study of cytomegalovirus exposure and HLA in healthy donors. Germline-derived CDR1 and CDR2 are MGHRA and YSYEKL. V shed 4 bases, J shed 6 bases, and the junction held 6 bases outside the gene matches. The CDR3 sequence is 13 residues long. PCR was performed using 60 Vbeta and 13 Jbeta primers. Sequencing was performed with immunoSEQ multiplex PCR; in TCRdb, only in-frame clones are kept and a portion is missing. The table has 200,000 to 250,000 clones, roughly 84% seen once. The source of this sequence is a boy between 2 and 10 years old in good health and CMV-seronegative. The specimen sequenced was PBMCs. The gene calls are TRBV4-1 and TRBJ2-7; 7 bases map to TRBD2. The CDR3: CASSLQTSLEQYF. CDR3 bases: TGCGCCAGCAGCCTACAGACTAGCCTCGAGCAGTACTTC.